These 14 T cell receptor beta chains were sequenced from one sample in a study of a mutant IDH1 vaccine in newly diagnosed glioma. Described time point: baseline, week 1 (first vaccination visit). Treatment meaning: pre-vaccination baseline after standard-of-care therapy. Assay used: immunoSEQ multiplex PCR; TCRdb lists only in-frame clones, some missing. The sample gives fewer than 45,000 clones, just under 95% of which show up once; about 18% is in the top ten. This sample comprised PBMCs, obtained from a glioma patient treated with radiotherapy, temozolomide or both. The receptors stem from a young man with glioma.

In its sample, this clone was seen once. The genes are TRBV27 and TRBJ2-7; D perhaps matches TRBD1 (6 bases). Germline CDR1 reads MNHEY; CDR2 reads SMNVEV (reference sequence). Trimming removed 5 bases from V and 3 bases from J, with 17 bases in between. The CDR3 has 15 residues. The CDR3 DNA reads as TGTGCCAGCAGTCTCTCGACAGGCGGCTACTACGAGCAGTACTTC. As protein: CASSLSTGGYYEQYF.

The rearrangement uses TRBV29-1 and TRBJ1-2; 12 nucleotides match TRBD1. The CDR3 is 14 amino acids. Germline V lookup: CDR1 SQVTM, CDR2 ANQGSEA. V dropped 5 bases and J dropped 8; count of bases not matched to a gene: 9. The DNA of the CDR3 is TGCAGCGTTACTGAGGGACAGGGGGCGCAGGGCTACACCTTC. Protein: CSVTEGQGAQGYTF.

This clone was detected only once. This sample also contains other DNA sequences that code for the same CDR3. This chain joins TRBV9 and TRBJ1-1; D gene uncertain. With 0 bases removed from V and 1 base from J, the gap between germline ends came to 4 bases. Germline V CDR1 and CDR2: SGDLS, YYNGEE. The CDR3 has 13 amino acids. CDR3 protein: CASSVGANTEAFF. As DNA, the CDR3 is TGTGCCAGCAGCGTAGGAGCGAACACTGAAGCTTTCTTT.

In this sample, this clone turned up a few times. The chain couples TRBV6-1 to TRBJ2-3; D may correspond to TRBD1 or TRBD2 (7 bases each). From germline, CDR1 is MNHNS and CDR2 SASEGT. Between the trimmed V and J ends, which lost 7 bases and 2 bases, there was a span of 13 bases. The CDR3 contains 14 residues. In DNA form, the CDR3 reads TGTGCCAGCATTCAGGGGGACTACACAGATACGCAGTATTTT. As protein: CASIQGDYTDTQYF.

The sample holds a few counts of this clone. The chain carries TRBV5-1 and TRBJ2-5; D is perhaps TRBD1 (6 bases). CDR1 and CDR2 (germline): SGHRS, YFSETQ. V dropped 4 bases and J dropped 6 bases, with 10 bases sitting between them. The CDR3 extends over 12 amino acids. This chain's CDR3 is CASSTDRKTQYF. In DNA, the CDR3 is TGCGCCAGCAGCACCGACAGGAAGACCCAGTACTTC.

CDR3 residues: CASMDNTDTQYF. CDR3 nucleotide sequence: TGTGCCAGTATGGACAACACAGATACGCAGTATTTT. The J gene is TRBJ2-3, the V gene TRBV19; tentatively, D is TRBD1 (5 bases). Germline V gene sequence: CDR1 LNHDA, CDR2 SQIVND (reference sequence). This CDR3 spans 12 amino acids. The ends were cut back, 7 bases at V and 2 bases at J, with 7 bases in the middle.

The chain employs TRBV18 and TRBJ2-3, with D possibly matching TRBD1 (5 bases). The V and J ends lost 3 bases and 2 bases respectively, with 12 bases between them. The CDR3 extends over 15 amino acids. Per germline, CDR1 KGHSH and CDR2 LQKENI. In DNA form, the CDR3 reads TGTGCCAGCTCACCTACAGGAACCCCCACAGATACGCAGTATTTT. Translated: CASSPTGTPTDTQYF.

This clone has just one count. The chain uses TRBV6-1 and TRBJ2-3; 8 positions agree with TRBD2. The V and J ends lost 2 bases and 4 bases, in that order; junction bases with no gene match: 5. Looked up from germline, CDR1 is MNHNS and CDR2 is SASEGT. This CDR3 comprises 15 residues. CDR3 coding DNA: TGTGCCAGCAGTGAATATTTAGCGGGACCAGATACGCAGTATTTT. This translates into CASSEYLAGPDTQYF.

This chain's CDR3 is CASSLSEQETQYF. The CDR3 DNA is TGTGCCAGCAGTTTATCCGAGCAAGAGACCCAGTACTTC. This chain uses TRBV28 with TRBJ2-5; D is uncertain. This CDR3 is 13 amino acids long. The V end was cut by 1 base, the J end by 2 bases, with 5 bases between. Per the germline V gene, CDR1 is MDHEN and CDR2 is SYDVKM.

The J gene is TRBJ1-1, the V gene TRBV7-9; no clear D. Germline V gene lookup returns CDR1 SEHNR and CDR2 FQNEAQ (reference sequence). V was clipped by 1 base and J by 5 bases, with 11 bases between them. CDR3 length equals 14 residues. The CDR3 reads CASSLEGRGTEAFF. The CDR3 DNA is TGTGCCAGCAGCTTAGAAGGCAGAGGAACTGAAGCTTTCTTT.

The chain is built from TRBV27 and TRBJ2-6, with D perhaps given as TRBD1 or TRBD2 (6 bases each). There are 16 residues in the CDR3. CDR1 and CDR2 from the germline V gene are MNHEY and SMNVEV (reference sequence). Deletions cut 5 bases from V and 2 bases from J, with 13 bases between. This CDR3 reads CASSLLGGAGANVLTF. The CDR3 DNA sequence: TGTGCCAGCAGTCTCCTGGGGGGCGCTGGGGCCAACGTCCTGACTTTC. The full variable domain, in which reference TRBV27 and TRBJ2-6 provide the parts outside the CDR3, is EAQVTQNPRYLITVTGKKLTVTCSQNMNHEYMSWYRQDPGLGLRQIYYSMNVEVTDKGDVPEGYKVSRKEKRNFPLILESPSPNQTSLYFCASSLLGGAGANVLTFGAGSRLTVL.

This clone was counted between two and nine times. V is TRBV6-1 and J is TRBJ2-1, with TRBD2 matching over 9 bases. This CDR3 has 14 residues. Germline-derived CDR1 and CDR2 are MNHNS and SASEGT. Trimming took 6 bases from V and 9 from J; bases not matched to a gene: 9. CDR3 region: CASRASGRTPEQFF. DNA for the CDR3: TGTGCCAGCAGAGCCAGCGGGAGGACTCCTGAGCAGTTCTTC.

The chain couples TRBV30 to TRBJ2-7; D gene uncertain. V was cut by 1 base and J by 3 bases, with 4 bases left in between. This CDR3 spans 11 amino acids. From germline, CDR1 is GTSNPN and CDR2 SVGIG (reference sequence). The CDR3 DNA follows: TGTGCCTGGAGTGAAAACTACGAGCAGTACTTC. Translated, it gives CAWSENYEQYF. The full variable domain, in which reference TRBV30 and TRBJ2-7 provide the parts outside the CDR3, is SQTIHQWPATLVQPVGSPLSLECTVEGTSNPNLYWYRQAAGRGLQLLFYSVGIGQISSEVPQNLSASRPQDRQFILSSKKLLLSDSGFYLCAWSENYEQYFGPGTRLTVT.

V usage is TRBV6-6 and J usage is TRBJ2-7, with 10 bases that match TRBD2. V gave up 0 bases and J gave up 5 bases; unmatched junction bases: 7. CDR1 is MNHNY, CDR2 SVGAGI, per germline (reference sequence). The CDR3 is made up of 16 amino acids. The CDR3 protein is CASSYSKASGSHEQYF. In DNA form, the CDR3 reads TGTGCCAGCAGTTACTCGAAGGCTAGCGGGAGTCACGAGCAGTACTTC.